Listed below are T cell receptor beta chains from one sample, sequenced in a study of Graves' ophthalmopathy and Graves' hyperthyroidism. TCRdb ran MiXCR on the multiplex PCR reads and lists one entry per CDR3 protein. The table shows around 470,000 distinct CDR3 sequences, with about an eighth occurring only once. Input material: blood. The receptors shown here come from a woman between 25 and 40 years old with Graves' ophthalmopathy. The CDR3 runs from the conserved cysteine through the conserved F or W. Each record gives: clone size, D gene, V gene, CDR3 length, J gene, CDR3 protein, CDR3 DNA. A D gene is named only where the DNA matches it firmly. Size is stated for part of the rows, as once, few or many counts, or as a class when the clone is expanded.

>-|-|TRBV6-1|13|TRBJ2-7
CASRRDNSYEQYF
TGTGCCTCGCGGAGGGACAACTCCTACGAGCAGTACTTC
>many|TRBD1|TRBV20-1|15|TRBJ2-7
CSATPGQGRSDEQYF
TGCAGTGCTACACCGGGACAGGGGAGAAGCGACGAGCAGTACTTC
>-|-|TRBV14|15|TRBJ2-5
CASSQDLLVQETQYF
TGTGCCAGCAGCCAAGATCTACTCGTACAAGAGACCCAGTACTTC
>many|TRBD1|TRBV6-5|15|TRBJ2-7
CASSYRDRSSDEQYF
TGTGCCAGCAGTTACCGGGACAGGTCATCCGACGAGCAGTACTTC
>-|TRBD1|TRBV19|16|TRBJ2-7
CASSIAGTGGSYKQYF
TGTGCCAGTAGTATCGCCGGGACAGGGGGCTCCTACAAGCAGTACTTC
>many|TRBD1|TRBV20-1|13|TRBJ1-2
CSAKTGGLYGYTF
TGCAGTGCTAAGACAGGGGGCCTGTATGGCTACACCTTC
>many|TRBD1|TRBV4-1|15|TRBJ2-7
CASSLRDRALDEQYF
TGCGCCAGCAGCCTTCGGGACAGGGCCCTTGACGAGCAGTACTTC
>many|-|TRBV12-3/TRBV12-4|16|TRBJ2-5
CASRPGGRGGFETQYF
TGTGCCAGCAGGCCGGGGGGACGAGGGGGGTTCGAGACCCAGTACTTC
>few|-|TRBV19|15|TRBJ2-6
CATRTGNSGANVLTF
TGTGCCACCCGAACAGGGAACTCTGGGGCCAACGTCCTGACTTTC
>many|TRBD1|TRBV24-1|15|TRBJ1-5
CATSGEGQGNQPQHF
TGTGCCACCAGTGGGGAAGGACAGGGCAATCAGCCCCAGCATTTT
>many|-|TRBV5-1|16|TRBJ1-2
CASSSGTQGSLYGYTF
TGCGCCAGCAGCTCCGGCACGCAGGGTTCACTGTATGGCTACACCTTC
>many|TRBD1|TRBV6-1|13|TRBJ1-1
CASSAGTVTEAFF
TGTGCCAGCAGTGCCGGGACAGTCACTGAAGCTTTCTTT
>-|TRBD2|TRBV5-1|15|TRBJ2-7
CASSFSGGLYYEQYF
TGCGCCAGCAGCTTTAGCGGGGGCCTCTACTACGAGCAGTACTTC
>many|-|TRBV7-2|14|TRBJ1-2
CASSSSGGVYGYTF
TGTGCCAGCAGCTCTTCCGGGGGGGTCTATGGCTACACCTTC
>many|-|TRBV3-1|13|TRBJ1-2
CASSQEGNYGYTF
TGTGCCAGCAGCCAAGAAGGGAACTATGGCTACACCTTC
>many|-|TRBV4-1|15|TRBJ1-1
CASSQGRSANTEAFF
TGCGCCAGCAGCCAAGGACGGTCAGCGAACACTGAAGCTTTCTTT